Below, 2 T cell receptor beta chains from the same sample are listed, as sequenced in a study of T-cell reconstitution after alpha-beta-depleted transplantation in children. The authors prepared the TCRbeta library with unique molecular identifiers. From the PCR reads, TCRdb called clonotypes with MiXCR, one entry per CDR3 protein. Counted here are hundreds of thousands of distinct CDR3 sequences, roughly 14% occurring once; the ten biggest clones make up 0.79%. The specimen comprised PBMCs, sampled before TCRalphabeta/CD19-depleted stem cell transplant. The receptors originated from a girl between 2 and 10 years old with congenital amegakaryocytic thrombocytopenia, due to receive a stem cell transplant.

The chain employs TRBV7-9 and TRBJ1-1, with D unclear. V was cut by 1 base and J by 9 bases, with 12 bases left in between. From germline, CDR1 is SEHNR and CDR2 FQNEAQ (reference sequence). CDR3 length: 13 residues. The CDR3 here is CASSLDPPDQAFF. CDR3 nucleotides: TGTGCCAGCAGCTTAGATCCCCCGGATCAAGCTTTCTTT.

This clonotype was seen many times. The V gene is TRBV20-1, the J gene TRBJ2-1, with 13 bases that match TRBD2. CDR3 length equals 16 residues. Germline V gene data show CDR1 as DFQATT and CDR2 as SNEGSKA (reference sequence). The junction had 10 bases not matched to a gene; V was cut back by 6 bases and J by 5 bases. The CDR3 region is CSAEQGLAGYNNEQFF. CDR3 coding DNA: TGCAGTGCCGAACAGGGACTAGCGGGATATAACAATGAGCAGTTCTTC.